A single sample gave rise to the 4 T cell receptor beta chains below, sequenced in a study of regulatory T cells in long-lasting Graves disease. As to time point: persistent/refractory GD, antithyroid drugs over 5 years with positive TRAb. The TCR library was prepared using RNA isolated from PBMCs. iRepertoire HTBI primers and Arm-PCR of CDR3 regions built TCR beta libraries. TCRdb reprocessed the multiplex PCR reads with MiXCR, giving one entry per CDR3 protein. This table holds fewer than 600,000 distinct CDR3 sequences, around a fifth found once. The sequencing used peripheral blood mononuclear cells (PBMCs), collected when the disease was refractory, from a patient treated with antithyroid drugs. Receptor source: a female donor with Graves disease.

The sample holds a few counts of this clonotype. V gene TRBV5-1 combines with J gene TRBJ1-1; TRBD1 is a possible D gene (5 bases). Looked up from germline, CDR1 is SGHRS and CDR2 is YFSETQ. The CDR3 is 14 residues long. The V gene lost 0 bases and the J gene lost 3 bases, with 9 bases spanning the gap. The CDR3 protein is CASSLGDGDTEAFF. Here the CDR3 DNA reads TGCGCCAGCAGCTTGGGGGACGGGGACACTGAAGCTTTCTTT. Combining the CDR3 with reference TRBV5-1 and TRBJ1-1 gives the whole variable domain KAGVTQTPRYLIKTRGQQVTLSCSPISGHRSVSWYQQTPGQGLQFLFEYFSETQRNKGNFPGRFSGRQFSNSRSEMNVSTLELGDSALYLCASSLGDGDTEAFFGQGTRLTVV.

This clonotype showed up just a few times. The rearrangement links TRBV5-1 to TRBJ2-5; D possibly uses TRBD1 or TRBD2 (5 bases each). CDR1 and CDR2 from the germline V gene are SGHRS and YFSETQ. V shed 7 bases and J shed 1 base, with 14 bases lying between them. The length of the CDR3 is 14 residues. For the CDR3, the DNA is TGCGCCAGCGCGACGGGACGTTCCCAAGAGACCCAGTACTTC. Translating it yields CASATGRSQETQYF.

In its sample, this clonotype was seen many times. The chain recombines TRBV20-1 with TRBJ2-5; possibly TRBD1 for D (6 bases). The V end lost 6 bases, the J end lost 8 bases, and 16 bases lay between the germline ends. Germline V lookup: CDR1 DFQATT, CDR2 SNEGSKA (reference sequence). The CDR3 spans 12 residues. DNA for the CDR3: TGCAGTGCAAACCGACAGGCCGAAACCCAGTACTTC. It yields the protein CSANRQAETQYF.

Many counts were recorded for this clonotype. The CDR3, as DNA: TGTGCCAGCAGTGATACACACCTCAATCAGCCCCAGCATTTT. Translating gives CASSDTHLNQPQHF. V is TRBV25-1 and J is TRBJ1-5, with unresolved D. In germline, CDR1 is MGHDK, CDR2 SYGVNS. The CDR3 is 14 residues long. Trimming stripped 3 bases from V and 3 bases from J, with 9 bases between.